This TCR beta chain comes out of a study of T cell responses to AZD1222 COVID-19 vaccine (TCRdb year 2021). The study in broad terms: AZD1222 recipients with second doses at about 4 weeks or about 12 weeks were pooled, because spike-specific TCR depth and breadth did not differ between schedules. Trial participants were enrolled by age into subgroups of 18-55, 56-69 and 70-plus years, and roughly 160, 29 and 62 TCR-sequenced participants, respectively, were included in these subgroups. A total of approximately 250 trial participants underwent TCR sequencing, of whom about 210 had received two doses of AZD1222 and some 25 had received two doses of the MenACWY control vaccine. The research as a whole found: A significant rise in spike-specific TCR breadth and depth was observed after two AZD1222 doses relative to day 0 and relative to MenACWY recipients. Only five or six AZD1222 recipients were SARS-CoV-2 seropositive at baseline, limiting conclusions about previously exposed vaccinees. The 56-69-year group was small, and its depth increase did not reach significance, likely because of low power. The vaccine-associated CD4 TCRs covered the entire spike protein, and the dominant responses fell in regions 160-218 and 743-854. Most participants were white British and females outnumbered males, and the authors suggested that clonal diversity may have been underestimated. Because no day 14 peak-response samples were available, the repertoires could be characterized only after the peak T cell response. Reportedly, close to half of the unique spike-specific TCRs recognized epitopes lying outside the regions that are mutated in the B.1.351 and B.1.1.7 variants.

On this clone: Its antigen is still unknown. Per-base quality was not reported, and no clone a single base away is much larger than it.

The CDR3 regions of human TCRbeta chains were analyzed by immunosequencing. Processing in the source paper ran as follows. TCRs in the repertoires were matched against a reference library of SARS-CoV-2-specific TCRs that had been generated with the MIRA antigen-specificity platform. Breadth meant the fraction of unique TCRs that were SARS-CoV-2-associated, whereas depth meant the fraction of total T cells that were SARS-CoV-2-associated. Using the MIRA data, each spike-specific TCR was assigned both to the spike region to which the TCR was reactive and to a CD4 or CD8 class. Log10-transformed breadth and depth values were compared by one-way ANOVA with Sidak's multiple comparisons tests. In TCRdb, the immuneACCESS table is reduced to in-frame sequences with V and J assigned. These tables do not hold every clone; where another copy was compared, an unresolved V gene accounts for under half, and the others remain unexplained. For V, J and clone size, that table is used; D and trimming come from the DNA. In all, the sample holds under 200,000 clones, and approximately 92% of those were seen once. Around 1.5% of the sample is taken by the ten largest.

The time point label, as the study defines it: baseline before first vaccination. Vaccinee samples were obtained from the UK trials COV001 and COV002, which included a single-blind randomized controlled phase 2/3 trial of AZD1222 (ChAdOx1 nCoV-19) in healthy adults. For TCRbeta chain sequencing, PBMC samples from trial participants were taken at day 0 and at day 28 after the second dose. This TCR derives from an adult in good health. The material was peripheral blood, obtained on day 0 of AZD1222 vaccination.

The nucleotide sequence reads as follows: TGTGCCAGCAGCTTGGATCTAGGGGTGTACGAGCAGTACTTC. Translated, this gives CASSLDLGVYEQYF. This receptor chain uses TRBV5-4 and TRBJ2-7, and TRBD1 may be the D gene, going by 5 matching bases. CDR1 and CDR2, per the germline V gene (reference sequence), are SGHNT and YYREEE. The cysteine opens and the phenylalanine closes a CDR3 of 14 amino acids. The CDR3 DNA has 42 bases and is translated from base 1. A distance of 11 bases separates the germline ends of V and J, which lose 0 bases and 4 bases respectively.